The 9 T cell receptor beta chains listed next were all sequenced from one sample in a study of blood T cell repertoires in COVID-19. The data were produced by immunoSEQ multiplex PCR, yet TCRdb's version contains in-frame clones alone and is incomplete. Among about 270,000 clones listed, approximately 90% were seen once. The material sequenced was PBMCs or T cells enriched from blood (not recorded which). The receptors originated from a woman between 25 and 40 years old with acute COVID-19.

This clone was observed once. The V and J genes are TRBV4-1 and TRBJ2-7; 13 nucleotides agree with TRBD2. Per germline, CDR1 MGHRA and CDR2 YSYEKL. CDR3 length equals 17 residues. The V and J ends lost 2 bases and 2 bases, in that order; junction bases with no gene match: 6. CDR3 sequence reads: CASSQPLTSGRPYEQYF. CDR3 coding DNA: TGCGCCAGCAGCCAACCCCTGACTAGCGGGAGGCCCTACGAGCAGTACTTC.

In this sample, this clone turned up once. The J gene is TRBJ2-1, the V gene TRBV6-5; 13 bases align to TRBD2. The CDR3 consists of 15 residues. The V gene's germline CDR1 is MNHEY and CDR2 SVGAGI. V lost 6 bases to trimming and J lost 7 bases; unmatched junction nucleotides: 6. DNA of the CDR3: TGTGCCAGCAGGAAACGGACTAGCGGGAGTAATGAGCAGTTCTTC. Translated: CASRKRTSGSNEQFF.

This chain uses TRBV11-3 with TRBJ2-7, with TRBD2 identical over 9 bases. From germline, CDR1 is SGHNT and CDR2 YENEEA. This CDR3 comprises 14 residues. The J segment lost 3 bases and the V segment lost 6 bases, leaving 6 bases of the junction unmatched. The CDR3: CASSRSGSLYEQYF. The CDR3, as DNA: TGTGCCAGCAGTCGTAGCGGGAGTCTCTACGAGCAGTACTTC.

The CDR3 here is CASSPPNAGGGNSEQYF. CDR3 bases: TGTGCCAGCTCACCACCGAATGCGGGGGGCGGGAACTCCGAGCAGTACTTC. This sequence joins TRBV18 and TRBJ2-7; 8 nucleotides align to TRBD2. CDR3 length equals 17 residues. V was clipped by 0 bases and J by 6 bases; unmatched bases: 13. Germline CDR1 and CDR2: KGHSH and LQKENI.

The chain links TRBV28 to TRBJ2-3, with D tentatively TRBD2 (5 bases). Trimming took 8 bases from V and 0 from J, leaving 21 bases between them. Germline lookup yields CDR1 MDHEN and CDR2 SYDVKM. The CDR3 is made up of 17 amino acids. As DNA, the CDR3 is TGTGCCAGCTTCTACTCGGGGTTTCCTACTAGCACAGATACGCAGTATTTT. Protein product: CASFYSGFPTSTDTQYF.

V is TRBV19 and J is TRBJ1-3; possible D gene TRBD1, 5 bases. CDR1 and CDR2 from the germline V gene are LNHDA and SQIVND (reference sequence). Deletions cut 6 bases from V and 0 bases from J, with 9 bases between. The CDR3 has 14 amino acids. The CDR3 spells CASRTGTSGNTIYF. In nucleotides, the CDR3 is TGTGCCAGTAGAACAGGAACCTCTGGAAACACCATATATTTT.

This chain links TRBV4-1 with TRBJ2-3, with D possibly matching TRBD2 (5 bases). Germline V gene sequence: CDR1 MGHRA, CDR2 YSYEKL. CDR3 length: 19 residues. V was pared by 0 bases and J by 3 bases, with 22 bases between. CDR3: CASSQDPTVLRPGTDTQYF. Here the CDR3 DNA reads TGCGCCAGCAGCCAAGACCCTACTGTGTTGAGGCCGGGAACAGATACGCAGTATTTT.

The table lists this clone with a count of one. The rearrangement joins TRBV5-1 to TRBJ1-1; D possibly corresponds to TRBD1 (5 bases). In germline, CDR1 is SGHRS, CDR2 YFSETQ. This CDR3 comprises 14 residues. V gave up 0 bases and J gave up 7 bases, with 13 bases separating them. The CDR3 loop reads CASSLALDTDEAFF. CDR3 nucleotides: TGCGCCAGCAGCTTGGCTTTGGACACCGATGAAGCTTTCTTT.

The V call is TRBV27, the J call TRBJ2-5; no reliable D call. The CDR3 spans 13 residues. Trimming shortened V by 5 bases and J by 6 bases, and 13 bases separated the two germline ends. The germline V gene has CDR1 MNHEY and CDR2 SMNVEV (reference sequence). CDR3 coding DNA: TGTGCCAGCAGTACGACTGTACAAAAGACCCAGTACTTC. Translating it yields CASSTTVQKTQYF.